What follows describes a single T cell receptor beta chain. The target antigen is unknown. The data belong to a study of cytomegalovirus exposure and HLA in healthy donors. Whole-study results and caveats: Cytomegalovirus-associated status was assigned to 164 TCR beta chains.

Participants comprised healthy donors of bone marrow. V lost 2 bases, J lost 2 bases, and 7 bases lay in between. In germline, CDR1 is MNHEY, CDR2 SMNVEV (reference sequence). This CDR3 comprises 14 residues. Amplification used 60 Vbeta primers and 13 Jbeta primers. The method was immunoSEQ multiplex PCR; TCRdb's version includes in-frame clones alone and lacks a portion of them. This sample has about 130,000 clones, with around 80% found just once. This rearrangement joins TRBV27 to TRBJ2-1, with D tentatively TRBD1 (6 bases). The sequence was obtained from a man aged 25 to 45 in good health and CMV-seronegative. Sequenced sample: PBMCs. The CDR3 nucleotides are TGTGCCAGCAGTTTACGACAGGCCTACAATGAGCAGTTCTTC. This sequence encodes CASSLRQAYNEQFF.